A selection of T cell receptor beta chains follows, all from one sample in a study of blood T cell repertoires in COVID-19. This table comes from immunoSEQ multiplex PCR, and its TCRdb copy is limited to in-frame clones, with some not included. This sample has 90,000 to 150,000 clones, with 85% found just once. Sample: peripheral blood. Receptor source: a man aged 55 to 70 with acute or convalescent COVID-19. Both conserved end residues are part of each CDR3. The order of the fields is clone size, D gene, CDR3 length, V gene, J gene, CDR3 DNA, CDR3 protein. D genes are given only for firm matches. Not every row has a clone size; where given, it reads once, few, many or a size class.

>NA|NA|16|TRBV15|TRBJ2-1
TGTGCCACCAGCAGAGAGAGTTCCGTCCCCCTCAATGAGCAGTTCTTC
CATSRESSVPLNEQFF
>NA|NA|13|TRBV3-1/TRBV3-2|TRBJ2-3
TGTGCCAGCAGCCAAGGGAGGGCAGATACGCAGTATTTT
CASSQGRADTQYF
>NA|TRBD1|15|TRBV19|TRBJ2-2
TGTGCCAGTAGTATAACCGGGACAGGCACGGGGGAGCTGTTTTTT
CASSITGTGTGELFF
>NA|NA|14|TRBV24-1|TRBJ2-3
TGTGCCACCAGTGATGCGGGGATTCGAGATACGCAGTATTTT
CATSDAGIRDTQYF
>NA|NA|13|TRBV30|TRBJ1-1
TGTGCCTGGCAGGTGGGTTTGAACACTGAAGCTTTCTTT
CAWQVGLNTEAFF
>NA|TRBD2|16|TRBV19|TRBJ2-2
TGTGCCAGTAGTCCCGGACTAGCGGTGAACACCGGGGAGCTGTTTTTT
CASSPGLAVNTGELFF
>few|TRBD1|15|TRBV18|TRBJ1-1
TGTGCCAGCTCACCAGGGGCAGGGGGGAACACTGAAGCTTTCTTT
CASSPGAGGNTEAFF
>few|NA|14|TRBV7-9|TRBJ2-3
TGTGCCAGCAGCTTCTCCGGTAGCACAGATACGCAGTATTTT
CASSFSGSTDTQYF
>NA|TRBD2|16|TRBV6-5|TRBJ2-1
TGTGCCAGCAGTTACCCGAAGCTAGCGGGAGGCGATGAGCAGTTCTTC
CASSYPKLAGGDEQFF
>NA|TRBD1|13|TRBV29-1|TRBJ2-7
TGCAGCGTTTTAGGGACAGGAGCCTACGAGCAGTACTTC
CSVLGTGAYEQYF
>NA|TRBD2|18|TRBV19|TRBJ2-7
TGTGCCAGTAGTATCGGGGGGCTAGCGGGAGCAGGCACCTACGAGCAGTACTTC
CASSIGGLAGAGTYEQYF
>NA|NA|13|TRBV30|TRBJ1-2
TGTGCCTGGACGGAGGATAGGTTGGAAGGCTACACCTTC
CAWTEDRLEGYTF
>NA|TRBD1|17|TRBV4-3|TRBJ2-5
TGCGCCAGCAGCCAAGACGGGGACAGTTCGGGCCAAGAGACCCAGTACTTC
CASSQDGDSSGQETQYF
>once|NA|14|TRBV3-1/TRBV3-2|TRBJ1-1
TGTGCCAGCAGCTGGGCTACAGGGTACACTGAAGCTTTCTTT
CASSWATGYTEAFF
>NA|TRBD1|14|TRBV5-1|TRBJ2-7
TGCGCCAGCAGCCAGGGACAGTCTTCCTACGAGCAGTACTTC
CASSQGQSSYEQYF
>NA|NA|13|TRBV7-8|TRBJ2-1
TGTGCCAGCAGCTTAGCGCTGAGAAATGAGCAGTTCTTC
CASSLALRNEQFF
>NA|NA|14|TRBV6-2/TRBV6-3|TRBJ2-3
TGTGCCAGCAGTCGGGGAATTGTCACAGATACGCAGTATTTT
CASSRGIVTDTQYF
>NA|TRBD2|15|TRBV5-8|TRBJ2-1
TGTGCCAGCAGCTTAGGGATAGCGGGACAAAATGAGCAGTTCTTC
CASSLGIAGQNEQFF
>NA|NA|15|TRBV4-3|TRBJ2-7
TGCGCCAGCAGCCAAGATAGTCAGGGCGCCTACGAGCAGTACTTC
CASSQDSQGAYEQYF
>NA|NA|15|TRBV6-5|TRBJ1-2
TGTGCCAGCAGTTACTCGGGAGTCTCTAACTATGGCTACACCTTC
CASSYSGVSNYGYTF
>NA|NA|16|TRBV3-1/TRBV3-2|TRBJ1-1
TGTGCCAGCAGCCAAGACTTCGGTAGCCTGGGCACTGAAGCTTTCTTT
CASSQDFGSLGTEAFF
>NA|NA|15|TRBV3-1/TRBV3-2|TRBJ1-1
TGTGCCAGCAGCCCCACACAAGGGGGGGCCTCTGAAGCTTTCTTT
CASSPTQGGASEAFF
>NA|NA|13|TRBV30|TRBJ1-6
TGTGCCTGGGCTACAGGGTTAAATTCACCCCTCCACTTT
CAWATGLNSPLHF
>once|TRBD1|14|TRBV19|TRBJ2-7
TGTGCCATCCCGACAGGGGGCGACGTGTACGAGCAGTACTTC
CAIPTGGDVYEQYF
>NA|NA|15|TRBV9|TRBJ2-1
TGTGCCAGCAGCGTAGAGCTAGCGCGGGCCAATGAGCAGTTCTTC
CASSVELARANEQFF
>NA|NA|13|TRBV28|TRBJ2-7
TGTGCCAGCAGTCTACCCAACTCCTACGAGCAGTACTTC
CASSLPNSYEQYF
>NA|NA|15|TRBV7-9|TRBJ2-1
TGTGCCAGCAGCTTAGGGACTATCCACTACAATGAGCAGTTCTTC
CASSLGTIHYNEQFF
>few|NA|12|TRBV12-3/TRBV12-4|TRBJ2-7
TGTGCCAGCGCGGGAAGCTCCTACGAGCAGTACTTC
CASAGSSYEQYF
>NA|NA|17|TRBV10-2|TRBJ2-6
TGCGCCAGCAGTCCCGACCCCAGGGTAATGGGGGCCAACGTCCTGACTTTC
CASSPDPRVMGANVLTF
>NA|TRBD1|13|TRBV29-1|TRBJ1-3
TGCAGCGTGCCAGGGGGAGTCGGAAACACCATATATTTT
CSVPGGVGNTIYF
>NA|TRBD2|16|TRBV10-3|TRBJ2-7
TGTGCCATCAGTGAGTCGACTAGCGGGAGACCCCACGAGCAGTACTTC
CAISESTSGRPHEQYF
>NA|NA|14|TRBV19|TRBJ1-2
TGTGCCAGTAGTATGGAACAGGGCTACTATGGCTACACCTTC
CASSMEQGYYGYTF
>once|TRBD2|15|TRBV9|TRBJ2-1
TGTGCCAGCAGCCGCGGGGGGCGGCTCTACAATGAGCAGTTCTTC
CASSRGGRLYNEQFF